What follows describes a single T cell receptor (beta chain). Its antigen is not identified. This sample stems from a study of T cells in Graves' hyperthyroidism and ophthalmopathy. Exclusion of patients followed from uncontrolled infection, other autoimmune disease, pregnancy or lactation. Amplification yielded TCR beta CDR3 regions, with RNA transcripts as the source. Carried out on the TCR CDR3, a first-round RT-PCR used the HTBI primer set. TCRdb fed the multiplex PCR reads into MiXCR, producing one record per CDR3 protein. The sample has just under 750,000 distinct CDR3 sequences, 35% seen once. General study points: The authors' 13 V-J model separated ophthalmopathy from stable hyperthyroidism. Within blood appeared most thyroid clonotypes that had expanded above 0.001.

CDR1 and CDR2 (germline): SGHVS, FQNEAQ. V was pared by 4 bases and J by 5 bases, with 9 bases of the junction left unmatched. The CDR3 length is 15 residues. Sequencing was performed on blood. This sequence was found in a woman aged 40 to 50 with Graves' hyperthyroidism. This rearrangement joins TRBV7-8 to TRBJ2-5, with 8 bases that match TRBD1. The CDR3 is CASSSRGQVRETQYF. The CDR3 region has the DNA TGTGCCAGCAGCTCCAGGGGACAGGTTAGGGAGACCCAGTACTTC.